This note documents a single T cell receptor beta chain sequence. Participants came from around 25 US areas, aged about 18 to 100 years. Cohort allocation depended upon clinical history that participants reported. Two consecutive negative NP/OP PCR tests, clearance, or resolved symptoms defined Cohort 3 recovery. Sequenced by immunoSEQ multiplex PCR; TCRdb stores in-frame clones only, minus some. The profile shows over 150,000 clones, about 86% of them singletons. The sample is drawn from a study of blood T cell repertoires in COVID-19. Study in general: PBMCs, B-cell-depleted T cells, or T cells provided the cDNA or gDNA that made up the material.

Germline V gene sequence: CDR1 MNHEY, CDR2 SVGEGT. The CDR3 is made up of 17 amino acids. V was pared by 1 base and J by 0 bases, with 15 bases between. Sequencing was performed on PBMCs or T cells enriched from blood (not recorded which). The receptor comes from a man aged 35 to 55 who had recovered from COVID-19. V is TRBV6-2 or TRBV6-3 and J is TRBJ1-1; the D is unclear. CDR3 protein: CASSYFLPPGMNTEAFF. The CDR3, as DNA: TGTGCCAGCAGTTACTTCTTACCTCCGGGAATGAACACTGAAGCTTTCTTT.